One sample yielded the 31 T cell receptor beta chains listed below, sequenced in a study of cytomegalovirus exposure and HLA in healthy donors. The PCR used 60 Vbeta and 13 Jbeta primers. Assay used: immunoSEQ multiplex PCR; TCRdb lists only in-frame clones, some missing. The data contain more than 75,000 clones, approximately 81% of them seen just once; the ten biggest clones take up around 6.4%. The sample was PBMCs. The origin of the receptors is a woman between 50 and 59 years old in good health and CMV-seropositive.

The chain combines TRBV7-9 with TRBJ1-2; 7 nucleotides match TRBD1. Trimming at V came to 5 bases and at J to 6 bases, leaving 6 bases not matched to a gene. The CDR3 spans 13 residues. Per the germline V gene, CDR1 is SEHNR and CDR2 is FQNEAQ (reference sequence). The CDR3 loop reads CASSRGQDNGYTF. CDR3 nucleotides: TGTGCCAGCAGCCGAGGACAGGATAATGGCTACACCTTC. Full variable domain (outside the CDR3, taken from reference TRBV7-9 and TRBJ1-2): DTGVSQNPRHKITKRGQNVTFRCDPISEHNRLYWYRQTLGQGPEFLTYFQNEAQLEKSRLLSDRFSAERPKGSFSTLEIQRTEQGDSAMYLCASSRGQDNGYTFGSGTRLTVV.

CDR3 sequence reads: CASSDSGTSGSNEQFF. In DNA form, the CDR3 reads TGTGCCAGCAGTGACTCCGGGACTAGCGGGAGCAATGAGCAGTTCTTC. The chain combines TRBV6-4 with TRBJ2-1; 14 bases are a match to TRBD2. The germline V gene has CDR1 MRHNA and CDR2 SNTAGT. This CDR3 contains 16 residues. V gave up 0 bases and J gave up 6 bases; unmatched junction bases: 1.

Here the CDR3 DNA reads TGTGCCTGGATTCCCCACCACAGGGGGCAGAACGGGGAGCTGTTTTTT. Its translation: CAWIPHHRGQNGELFF. V gene TRBV30 combines with J gene TRBJ2-2; 9 positions agree with TRBD1. The trim removed 4 bases at V and 7 bases at J, leaving 13 bases unmatched. Germline assignment: CDR1 GTSNPN and CDR2 SVGIG (reference sequence). This CDR3 contains 16 residues.

The chain uses TRBV14 and TRBJ2-5, with 7 bases that match TRBD2. This CDR3 has 15 residues. Per the germline V gene, CDR1 is SGHDN and CDR2 is FVKESK. Germline trimming cut 3 bases from V and 2 bases from J; bases unmatched to any gene: 6. The CDR3 DNA sequence: TGTGCCAGCAGCCAGGTTAGGGACTATCAAGAGACCCAGTACTTC. Amino acids: CASSQVRDYQETQYF.

The V and J genes are TRBV6-1 and TRBJ2-5; no firm D call. Looked up from germline, CDR1 is MNHNS and CDR2 is SASEGT. This CDR3 has 14 residues. V lost 1 base and J 1 base, leaving 7 bases between the germline ends. CDR3 sequence (DNA): TGTGCCAGCAGTGAAGTGCCAGTCCAAGAGACCCAGTACTTC. This codes for CASSEVPVQETQYF.

V usage is TRBV2 and J usage is TRBJ1-5; perhaps TRBD1 as D (5 bases). Trimming left V 2 bases short and J 3 bases short, with 17 bases between. CDR1 is SNHLY and CDR2 is FYNNEI in the germline V gene. The CDR3 has 17 residues. The CDR3 sequence is CASSEPLNQGFNQPQHF. CDR3 sequence (DNA): TGTGCCAGCAGTGAACCCTTGAATCAGGGTTTCAATCAGCCCCAGCATTTT.

This clone appeared a single time. Written as DNA, the CDR3 is TGTGCCAGCAGACCAGGCGGGTTATGGACCCAGTACTTC. This sequence encodes CASRPGGLWTQYF. The V gene is TRBV11-2, the J gene TRBJ2-5; D might be TRBD2 (5 bases). Germline CDR1 is SGHAT and CDR2 is FQNNGV. The CDR3 has 13 amino acids. V shed 6 bases and J shed 7 bases, with 15 bases lying between them. The complete variable domain, with remaining parts taken from reference TRBV11-2 and TRBJ2-5, reads EAGVAQSPRYKIIEKRQSVAFWCNPISGHATLYWYQQILGQGPKLLIQFQNNGVVDDSQLPKDRFSAERLKGVDSTLKIQPAKLEDSAVYLCASRPGGLWTQYFGPGTRLLVL.

The rearrangement links TRBV27 to TRBJ1-1; D is unresolved. The V gene's germline CDR1 is MNHEY and CDR2 SMNVEV (reference sequence). V gave up 8 bases and J gave up 1 base, with 17 bases separating them. This CDR3 has 15 amino acids. The CDR3 loop is CASPFTRGGNTEAFF. CDR3 nucleotides: TGTGCCAGCCCTTTTACTCGGGGAGGGAACACTGAAGCTTTCTTT.

With regard to this clone: An end of the junction differs from the germline gene, which may be a read error. The rearrangement uses TRBV6-1 and TRBJ2-5; TRBD1 matches at 8 bases. Germline lookup yields CDR1 MNHNS and CDR2 SASEGT. This CDR3 contains 15 residues. CDR3 sequence reads: CAGRPGQVFQETQYF. In DNA form, the CDR3 reads TGTGCCGGCAGACCGGGACAGGTCTTCCAAGAGACCCAGTACTTC.

The gene calls are TRBV28 and TRBJ2-3; 11 bases match TRBD2. V was clipped by 7 bases and J by 7 bases; unmatched bases: 7. Germline lookup yields CDR1 MDHEN and CDR2 SYDVKM. This CDR3 contains 14 residues. CDR3 residues: CASTTSGRVNTQYF. CDR3 bases: TGTGCCAGCACTACTAGCGGGAGAGTAAATACGCAGTATTTT.

This clone was seen once. The rearrangement joins TRBV27 to TRBJ2-7; no reliable D call. This CDR3 region has 13 residues. From germline, CDR1 is MNHEY and CDR2 SMNVEV (reference sequence). Trimming stripped 0 bases from V and 3 bases from J, with 6 bases between. The CDR3: CASSLSSLYEQYF. The CDR3 DNA reads as TGTGCCAGCAGTTTATCAAGCCTCTACGAGCAGTACTTC.

The genes are TRBV15 and TRBJ2-7; the match to TRBD2 covers 13 bases. The CDR3 totals 17 residues. Germline V lookup: CDR1 LNHNV, CDR2 YYDKDF (reference sequence). V trimming: 4 bases; J trimming: 4 bases; junction bases outside the gene matches: 10. CDR3 residues: CATSNKIRTSGSYEQYF. The CDR3 DNA reads as TGTGCCACCAGCAATAAAATTAGGACTAGCGGGAGTTACGAGCAGTACTTC.

The rearrangement joins TRBV6-6 to TRBJ1-2; no reliable D call. This CDR3 is 15 amino acids long. V was shortened by 6 bases and J by 0 bases, with 14 bases between the two germline ends. Germline V CDR1 and CDR2: MNHNY, SVGAGI (reference sequence). CDR3 sequence (DNA): TGTGCCAGCAGCTATAACGGCGGGGCTAACTATGGCTACACCTTC. Translated: CASSYNGGANYGYTF.

The genes are TRBV5-1 and TRBJ1-2; 7 bases agree with TRBD1. V was pared by 4 bases and J by 7 bases, with 7 bases of the junction left unmatched. Germline V gene data show CDR1 as SGHRS and CDR2 as YFSETQ. The CDR3 extends over 13 amino acids. The DNA of the CDR3 is TGCGCCAGCAGCCCGAAAAGGGACAGTGGCTACACCTTC. Its protein is CASSPKRDSGYTF.

The CDR3 spells CASSRLQGETQYF. The DNA of the CDR3 is TGCGCCAGCAGCCGTTTGCAGGGGGAGACCCAGTACTTC. The rearrangement links TRBV4-1 to TRBJ2-5; D is possibly TRBD1 (6 bases). The CDR3 runs 13 residues. Germline lookup yields CDR1 MGHRA and CDR2 YSYEKL. Trimming took off 4 bases at V and 5 bases at J, with 11 bases between the two ends.

V is TRBV2 and J is TRBJ2-1, with 9 bases identical to TRBD2. The CDR3 is 17 amino acids. From germline, CDR1 is SNHLY and CDR2 FYNNEI. After removal of 7 bases from V and 1 base from J, the junction contained 11 bases not matched to a gene. CDR3 DNA: TGTGCCAGCATTCTCCCTAGCGGGATCAATTCCTACAATGAGCAGTTCTTC. Translating gives CASILPSGINSYNEQFF. The full variable domain, its missing parts supplied by reference TRBV2 and TRBJ2-1, is EPEVTQTPSHQVTQMGQEVILRCVPISNHLYFYWYRQILGQKVEFLVSFYNNEISEKSEIFDDQFSVERPDGSNFTLKIRSTKLEDSAMYFCASILPSGINSYNEQFFGPGTRLTVL.

The chain employs TRBV5-6 and TRBJ1-1, with D unresolved. V was clipped by 3 bases and J by 5 bases, with 11 bases between them. Per germline, CDR1 SGHDT and CDR2 YYEEEE. CDR3 length: 13 residues. CDR3 coding DNA: TGTGCCAGCAGCTCCGCGACGGGGACTGAAGCTTTCTTT. It yields the protein CASSSATGTEAFF.

The genes are TRBV20-1 and TRBJ2-3; a possible D gene is TRBD1 (5 bases). This CDR3 region has 11 residues. V gave up 3 bases and J gave up 6 bases, with 7 bases separating them. CDR1 DFQATT and CDR2 SNEGSKA come from the germline V gene (reference sequence). DNA for the CDR3: TGCAGTGCTAGTAAGGGGGATACGCAGTATTTT. Its translation: CSASKGDTQYF.

The genes are TRBV7-9 and TRBJ2-3, with D possibly TRBD2 on 6 matching bases. Deletions cut 1 base from V and 2 bases from J, with 10 bases between. This CDR3 region has 15 residues. From germline, CDR1 is SEHNR and CDR2 FQNEAQ (reference sequence). DNA of the CDR3: TGTGCCAGCAGCTTAGAGGGGACTTACACAGATACGCAGTATTTT. Translation gives CASSLEGTYTDTQYF.

V is TRBV7-8 and J is TRBJ1-1; 11 nucleotides match TRBD1. This CDR3 is 16 amino acids long. Trimming took 6 bases from V and 4 from J; bases not matched to a gene: 10. Germline V CDR1 and CDR2: SGHVS, FQNEAQ. The CDR3 bases are TGTGCCAGCAGTACCGGGACAGGGGGTTCCGGCACTGAAGCTTTCTTT. Protein sequence: CASSTGTGGSGTEAFF.

The CDR3 DNA is TGTGCCAGCAGCTTACCGACAGGGGTAAGGCAGCCCCAGCATTTT. Translated, it gives CASSLPTGVRQPQHF. J is TRBJ1-5 and V is TRBV7-6, with 8 bases fitting TRBD1. Trimming at V came to 2 bases and at J to 7 bases, leaving 7 bases not matched to a gene. Germline CDR1 and CDR2: SGHVS and FNYEAQ. The CDR3 contains 15 residues. Based on the CDR3 plus reference TRBV7-6 and TRBJ1-5, the full variable domain is GAGVSQSPRYKVTKRGQDVALRCDPISGHVSLYWYRQALGQGPEFLTYFNYEAQQDKSGLPNDRFSAERPEGSISTLTIQRTEQRDSAMYRCASSLPTGVRQPQHFGDGTRLSIL.

This clone was picked up one time. This CDR3 is CSASRGDEQYF. The CDR3 DNA reads TGCAGTGCTAGTCGGGGGGACGAGCAGTACTTC. The chain carries TRBV20-1 and TRBJ2-7, with 7 bases lining up with TRBD2. CDR1 is DFQATT and CDR2 is SNEGSKA in the germline V gene (reference sequence). V gave up 3 bases and J gave up 5 bases; unmatched junction bases: 1. The CDR3 spans 11 residues.

The chain joins TRBV9 to TRBJ2-1; 10 bases are a match to TRBD2. The ends lost 3 bases at V and 3 bases at J; junction bases unmatched: 3. CDR3 length: 15 amino acids. Germline V lookup: CDR1 SGDLS, CDR2 YYNGEE. The CDR3 DNA sequence: TGTGCCAGCAGCGCCACTAGCGGGGACTACAATGAGCAGTTCTTC. Its translation: CASSATSGDYNEQFF.

The chain uses TRBV25-1 and TRBJ1-5; 11 bases align to TRBD1. CDR3 length: 15 residues. CDR1 and CDR2 from the germline V gene are MGHDK and SYGVNS. Trimming took 4 bases from V and 4 from J; bases not matched to a gene: 3. The CDR3 spells CASSGGDRGNQPQHF. The CDR3 DNA follows: TGTGCCAGCAGTGGTGGGGACAGGGGGAATCAGCCCCAGCATTTT.

The rearrangement links TRBV2 to TRBJ2-1; D is perhaps TRBD2 (6 bases). The CDR3 sequence is 15 residues long. V lost 5 bases and J 9 bases, leaving 20 bases between the germline ends. Per the germline V gene, CDR1 is SNHLY and CDR2 is FYNNEI. Written as DNA, the CDR3 is TGTGCCAGCAGTTTATCGCCACTTGTGGGAGGTGAGCAGTTCTTC. It codes for CASSLSPLVGGEQFF.

This clone has just a few counts. The chain combines TRBV30 with TRBJ1-2; possible D gene TRBD1, 5 bases. Trimming removed 0 bases from V and 0 bases from J, with 8 bases in between. The CDR3 length is 14 residues. The germline gives CDR1 GTSNPN, CDR2 SVGIG (reference sequence). CDR3: CAWSVGLTNYGYTF. CDR3 nucleotides: TGTGCCTGGAGTGTGGGGCTTACTAACTATGGCTACACCTTC.

This clone has just a few counts. The CDR3 spells CSVRDTYEQYF. Here the CDR3 DNA reads TGCAGCGTTCGCGACACATACGAGCAGTACTTC. This chain links TRBV29-1 with TRBJ2-7; D is undetermined. Germline values: CDR1 SQVTM, CDR2 ANQGSEA. The V and J ends lost 5 bases and 4 bases respectively, with 9 bases between them. This CDR3 has 11 amino acids.

J is TRBJ2-7 and V is TRBV28; D unclear. The germline CDR1 and CDR2 sequences are MDHEN and SYDVKM. This CDR3 has 13 amino acids. The ends were cut back, 3 bases at V and 9 bases at J, with 15 bases in the middle. The CDR3 protein is CASSLSSSDWQYF. As DNA, the CDR3 is TGTGCCAGCAGTTTGAGTAGCTCAGATTGGCAGTACTTC.

The genes are TRBV7-2 and TRBJ2-7; 7 bases map to TRBD2. Looked up from germline, CDR1 is SGHTA and CDR2 is FQGNSA. The CDR3 covers 13 residues. Losses at the gene ends were 4 bases for V and 6 bases for J; bases not matched to a gene: 6. CDR3 in DNA: TGTGCCAGCAGCTCCTGGACTAGTGGCGAGCAGTACTTC. It specifies CASSSWTSGEQYF.

The chain has TRBV28 and TRBJ1-2; 8 nucleotides match TRBD1. In germline, CDR1 is MDHEN, CDR2 SYDVKM. The CDR3 length is 17 residues. V was pared by 8 bases and J by 6 bases, with 20 bases of the junction left unmatched. CDR3 sequence: CASRPSGRGPTDDGYTF. In DNA, the CDR3 is TGTGCCAGCCGACCTTCGGGCAGGGGGCCCACTGATGATGGCTACACCTTC.

This chain joins TRBV11-2 and TRBJ1-3; 7 nucleotides match TRBD1. The germline gives CDR1 SGHAT, CDR2 FQNNGV. The CDR3 is made up of 17 amino acids. Germline trimming cut 2 bases from V and 4 bases from J; bases unmatched to any gene: 11. CDR3 sequence: CASSLFSGQVGGNTIYF. CDR3 DNA sequence: TGTGCCAGCAGCTTATTTTCCGGACAGGTTGGGGGAAACACCATATATTTT.